The source of this TCR beta chain is a study of shared clonotypes between healthy human individuals (TCRdb year 2020). About the full investigation: The cohort comprised two women and a few men aged 18 to 49 years. The study deeply sequenced blood TCR repertoires of five healthy adults to estimate repertoire size and the extent of clonotype sharing between individuals. Per donor, leukapheresis produced somewhere between about 0.8 and 9 billion PBMCs. To increase sequencing depth and limit assay-specific biases, different laboratories used diverse techniques to prepare libraries and sequence TCR repertoires. For each donor, CD4 naive and CD4 memory were each run on three plates, CD8 naive on two plates, and CD8 memory on one plate.

What the research found in general, with its limitations: Compared with non-shared clonotypes, the clonotypes found in all four sorted-subset donors had higher generation probabilities. Rarefaction of sorted-subset datasets indicated incomplete sequencing despite the large sequencing depth. Because the study included only a small number of donors, the genetic and exposure-history diversity represented was limited. Naive subsets generally had larger estimated clonotype richness than memory subsets did. Across several donors, approximately 4.9% of naive CD4, around 3.5% of naive CD8, approximately 2.5% of memory CD4, and 0.4% of memory CD8 clonotypes were shared. Pairwise subsampling led to the expectation that sequencing depth would affect the degree of clonotype sharing among donors. Only blood was sampled, and tissue TCR repertoires likely differ from those in blood.

TCR CDR3 regions were amplified from genomic DNA by multiplex PCR using the deep immunoSEQ assay. For each cell subset, the extracted genomic DNA was distributed evenly across all wells of several immunoSEQ 96-well plates, and each plate served as one replicate. For sorted subsets, approximately 210 ng genomic DNA, equal to tens of thousands of T cell genomes, was loaded into each replicate PCR. Purified libraries were measured with a Qubit 3.0 fluorometer, size-checked on a Bioanalyzer 2100, and measured again with the KAPA Library Quantification kit. Every immunoSEQ 96-well plate was sequenced on a separate single-read 150-cycle Illumina NextSeq 550 flow cell. The authors' analysis ran thus. Because the immunoSEQ output included only junctional sequences and no quality scores, the filtering could not be the same as the filtering used for full-length reads. To assign V/J genes and CDR3, sequences were annotated against IMGT germline references using PyIR, a Python wrapper for IgBLAST v1.9. Reads were removed for weak V/J assignments (E-value above 1e-6), missing CDR3, stop codons, out-of-frame junctions, or ambiguous translated residues. A V3J clonotype was defined by an identical inferred V gene, J gene, and CDR3 amino acid sequence. Percentage overlap between repertoires was calculated by dividing the number of shared unique clonotypes by the size of the smaller repertoire. Richness of each repertoire was evaluated using RTK rarefaction, the Chao1 estimator, and Recon v2.1 estimates of unobserved clonotypes. OLGA was used to compute generation probabilities for all TCRbeta clonotypes that the gDNA method yielded from a few donors. Imported from immuneACCESS, the table was reduced by TCRdb to in-frame sequences with V and J called. These copies leave out some clones; in studies compared against another copy, an unresolved V gene accounts for under half, and the cause of the remainder is not known. V and J calls and clone size follow that table, whereas D and trimming were derived from the DNA. The sample contains over a million clones, around 97% of them found a single time. The top ten hold 1.2% of the sample.

The donors were healthy, HIV-negative adults with no recently reported acute infections or vaccinations. Every donor was a Caucasian adult residing in Nashville, Tennessee, USA. Magnetic negative selection was used to enrich CD4+ T cells, after which naive cells were positively selected on CD45RA and the negative fraction became the memory subset. Blood was collected by leukapheresis, and PBMCs were isolated by Ficoll-Histopaque density gradient centrifugation and then cryopreserved in liquid nitrogen vapor phase. Purity and quantity of every magnetically sorted T cell population were checked by analytical flow cytometry. Genomic DNA was isolated from each sorted fraction and quantified by UV absorbance on a Nanodrop 2000c. Clipping removes 0 bases from V and 1 base from J, with 5 as the unmatched junction base count. The cysteine opens and the phenylalanine closes a CDR3 of 18 amino acids. Here the CDR3 DNA is all that survives: 54 bases in frame from base 1. CDR1 and CDR2 (LGHNA, YNFKEQ) derive from the germline V gene.

As for this clone: Its antigen is unknown. Per-base qualities were not stored, and no clone one base away is much larger.

The chain is made from TRBV4-2 and TRBJ2-6; 8 middle bases align to TRBD2. The specimen sequenced was naive CD4+ T cells sorted from blood. The cell subset or site label, as the study defines it: CD45RA+ positively selected. The origin of this receptor is a young man in good health. The CDR3 region: CASSQDPPGGSGANVLTF. The nucleotides are TGTGCCAGCAGCCAAGACCCACCGGGGGGGTCTGGGGCCAACGTCCTGACTTTC.